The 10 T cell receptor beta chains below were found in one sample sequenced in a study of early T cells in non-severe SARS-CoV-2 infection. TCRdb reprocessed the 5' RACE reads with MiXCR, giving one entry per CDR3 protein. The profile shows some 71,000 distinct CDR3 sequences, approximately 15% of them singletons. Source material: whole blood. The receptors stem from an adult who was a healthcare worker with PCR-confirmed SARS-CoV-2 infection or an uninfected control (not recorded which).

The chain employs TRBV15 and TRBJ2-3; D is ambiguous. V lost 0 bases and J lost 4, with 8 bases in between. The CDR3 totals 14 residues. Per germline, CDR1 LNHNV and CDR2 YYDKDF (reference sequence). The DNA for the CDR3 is TGTGCCACCAGCAGAGATGAGCAGCCAGATACGCAGTATTTT. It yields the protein CATSRDEQPDTQYF.

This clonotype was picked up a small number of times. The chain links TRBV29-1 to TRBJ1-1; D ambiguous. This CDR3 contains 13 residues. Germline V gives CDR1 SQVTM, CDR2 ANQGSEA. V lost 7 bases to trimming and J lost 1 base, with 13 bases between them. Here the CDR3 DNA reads TGCAGCGGCAGGAGGCCGGGGAACACTGAAGCTTTCTTT. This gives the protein CSGRRPGNTEAFF.

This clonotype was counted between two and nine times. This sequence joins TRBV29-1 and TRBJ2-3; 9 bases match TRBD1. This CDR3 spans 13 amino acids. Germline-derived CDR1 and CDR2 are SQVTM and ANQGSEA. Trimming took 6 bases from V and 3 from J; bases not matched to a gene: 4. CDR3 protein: CSVDRGSTDTQYF. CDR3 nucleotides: TGCAGCGTGGACAGGGGTTCGACAGATACGCAGTATTTT.

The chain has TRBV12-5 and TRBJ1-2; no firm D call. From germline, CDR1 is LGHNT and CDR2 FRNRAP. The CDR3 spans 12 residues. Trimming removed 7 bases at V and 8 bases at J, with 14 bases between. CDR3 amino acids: CASEQGIQGYTF. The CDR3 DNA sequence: TGTGCTAGTGAACAAGGGATTCAGGGCTACACCTTC. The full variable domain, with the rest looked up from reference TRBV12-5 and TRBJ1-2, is DARVTQTPRHKVTEMGQEVTMRCQPILGHNTVFWYRQTMMQGLELLAYFRNRAPLDDSGMPKDRFSAEMPDATLATLKIQPSEPRDSAVYFCASEQGIQGYTFGSGTRLTVV.

The CDR3 spells CASSQESRGQETQYF. CDR3 bases: TGCGCCAGCAGCCAAGAATCGCGGGGCCAAGAGACCCAGTACTTC. J is TRBJ2-5 and V is TRBV4-3; perhaps TRBD2 as D (6 bases). Germline CDR1 reads LGHNA; CDR2 reads YSLEER. There are 15 residues in the CDR3. V lost 0 bases and J lost 1, with 9 bases in between.

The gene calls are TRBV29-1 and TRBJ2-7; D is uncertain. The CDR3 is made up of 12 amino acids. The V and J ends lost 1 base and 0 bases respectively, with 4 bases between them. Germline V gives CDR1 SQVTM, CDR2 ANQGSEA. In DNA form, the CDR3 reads TGCAGCGTTGAAGGGAGCTCCTACGAGCAGTACTTC. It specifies CSVEGSSYEQYF.

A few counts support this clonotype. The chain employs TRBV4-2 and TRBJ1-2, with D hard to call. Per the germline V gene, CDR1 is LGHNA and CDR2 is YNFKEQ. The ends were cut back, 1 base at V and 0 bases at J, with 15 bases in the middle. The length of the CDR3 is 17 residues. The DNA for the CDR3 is TGTGCCAGCAGCCAAGTGGGAGCAGGCTTTACTAACTATGGCTACACCTTC. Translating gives CASSQVGAGFTNYGYTF.

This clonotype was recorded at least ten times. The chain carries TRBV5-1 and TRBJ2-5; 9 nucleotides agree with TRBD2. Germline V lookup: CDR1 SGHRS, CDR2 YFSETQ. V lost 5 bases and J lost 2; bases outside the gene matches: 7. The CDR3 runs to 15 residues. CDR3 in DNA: TGCGCCAGCAGTCCCCTAGCGGGGCTTCAAGAGACCCAGTACTTC. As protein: CASSPLAGLQETQYF.

CDR3 nucleotides: TGTGCCAGCAGACCAATAGGGAATCAGCCCCAGCATTTT. This sequence encodes CASRPIGNQPQHF. The gene calls are TRBV12-3 or TRBV12-4 and TRBJ1-5; no definite D call. CDR3 length equals 13 residues. V lost 6 bases and J lost 4, with 10 bases in between.

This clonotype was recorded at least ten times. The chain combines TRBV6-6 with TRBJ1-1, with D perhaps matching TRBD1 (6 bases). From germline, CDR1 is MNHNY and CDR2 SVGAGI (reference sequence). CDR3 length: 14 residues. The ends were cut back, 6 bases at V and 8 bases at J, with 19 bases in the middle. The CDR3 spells CASSFDRPTAEAFF. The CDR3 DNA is TGTGCCAGCAGCTTTGACAGGCCCACTGCCGAAGCTTTCTTT.